The T cell receptor (beta chain) described here comes from a study of long-term antiretroviral therapy in people with HIV. Study findings and constraints: It was observed that HIV repertoires exhibited narrower CDR3 length ranges than controls. Clones that expanded before ART (that is, prior to treatment) dominated the repertoire at all time points. Post-ART samples showed increased diversity that remained below transplant donor control levels.

The germline V gene has CDR1 MNHEY and CDR2 SMNVEV (reference sequence). Trimming cost V 3 bases and J 6 bases; bases outside gene matches: 4. CDR3 size: 13 residues. A note on this clone: Its antigen remains unidentified.

Survey-level immunoSEQ v3.0 assays were run. TCRdb's table, derived via immunoSEQ multiplex PCR, lists solely in-frame clones and lacks some. The sample has almost 35,000 clones, about 94% seen once. One or more pre-ART and two or more post-ART PBMC samples were available from each donor. The receptor was isolated from a woman aged 50 to 60 with HIV. This chain links TRBV27 with TRBJ1-2, with TRBD1 matching 7 bases. The sequencing used unsorted PBMCs, collected around 5 years after starting antiretroviral therapy. The CDR3 nucleotides read TGTGCCAGCAGTTTTGAGGGGGCGCATGGCTACACCTTC. Translation gives CASSFEGAHGYTF.